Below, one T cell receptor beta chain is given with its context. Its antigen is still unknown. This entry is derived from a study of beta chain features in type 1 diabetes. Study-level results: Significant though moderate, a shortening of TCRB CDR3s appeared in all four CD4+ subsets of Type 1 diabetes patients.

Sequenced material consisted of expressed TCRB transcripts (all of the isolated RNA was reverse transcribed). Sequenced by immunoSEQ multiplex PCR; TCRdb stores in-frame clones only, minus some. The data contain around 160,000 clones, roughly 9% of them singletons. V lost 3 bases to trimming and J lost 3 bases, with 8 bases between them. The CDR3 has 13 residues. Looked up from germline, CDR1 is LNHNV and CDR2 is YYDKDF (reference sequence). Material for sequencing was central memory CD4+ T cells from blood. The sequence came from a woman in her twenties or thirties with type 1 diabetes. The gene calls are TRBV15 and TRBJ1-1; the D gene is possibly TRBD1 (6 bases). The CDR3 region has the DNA TGTGCCACCAGCAGTTCAGGGGACACTGAAGCTTTCTTT. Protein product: CATSSSGDTEAFF.